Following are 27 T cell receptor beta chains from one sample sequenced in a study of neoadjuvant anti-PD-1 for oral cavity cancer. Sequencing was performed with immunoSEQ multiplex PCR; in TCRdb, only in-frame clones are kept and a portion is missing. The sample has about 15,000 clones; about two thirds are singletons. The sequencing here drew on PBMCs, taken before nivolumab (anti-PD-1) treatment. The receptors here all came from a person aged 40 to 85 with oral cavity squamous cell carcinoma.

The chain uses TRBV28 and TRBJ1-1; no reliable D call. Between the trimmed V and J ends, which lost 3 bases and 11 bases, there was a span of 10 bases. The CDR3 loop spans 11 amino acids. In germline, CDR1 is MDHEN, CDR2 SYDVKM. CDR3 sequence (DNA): TGTGCCAGCAGTTTGGCCGGGTCGGCTTTCTTT. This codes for CASSLAGSAFF.

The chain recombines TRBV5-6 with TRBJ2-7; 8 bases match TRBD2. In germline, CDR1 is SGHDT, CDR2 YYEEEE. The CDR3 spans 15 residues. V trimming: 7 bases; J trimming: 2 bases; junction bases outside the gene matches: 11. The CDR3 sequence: CASEGTGRGTYEQYF. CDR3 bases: TGTGCCAGCGAGGGGACCGGGAGGGGGACCTACGAGCAGTACTTC. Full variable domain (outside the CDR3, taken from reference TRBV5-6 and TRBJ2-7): DAGVTQSPTHLIKTRGQQVTLRCSPKSGHDTVSWYQQALGQGPQFIFQYYEEEERQRGNFPDRFSGHQFPNYSSELNVNALLLGDSALYLCASEGTGRGTYEQYFGPGTRLTVT.

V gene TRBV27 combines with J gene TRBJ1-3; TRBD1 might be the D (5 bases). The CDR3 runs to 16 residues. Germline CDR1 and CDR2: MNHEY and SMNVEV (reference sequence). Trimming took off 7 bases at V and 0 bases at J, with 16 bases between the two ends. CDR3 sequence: CASKESGTLSGNTIYF. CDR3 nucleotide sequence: TGTGCCAGCAAGGAGTCGGGGACCCTCTCTGGAAACACCATATATTTT.

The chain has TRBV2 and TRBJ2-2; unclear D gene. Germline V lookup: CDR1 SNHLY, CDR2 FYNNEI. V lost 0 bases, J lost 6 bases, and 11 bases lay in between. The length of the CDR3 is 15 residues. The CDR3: CASSEAFPIPGELFF. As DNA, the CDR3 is TGTGCCAGCAGTGAAGCCTTCCCCATTCCCGGGGAGCTGTTTTTT.

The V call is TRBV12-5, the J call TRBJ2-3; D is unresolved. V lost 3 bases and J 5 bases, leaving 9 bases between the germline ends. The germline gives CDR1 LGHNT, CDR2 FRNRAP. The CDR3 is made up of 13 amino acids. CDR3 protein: CASGLGLGDTQYF. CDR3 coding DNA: TGTGCTAGTGGTTTAGGTTTGGGAGATACGCAGTATTTT.

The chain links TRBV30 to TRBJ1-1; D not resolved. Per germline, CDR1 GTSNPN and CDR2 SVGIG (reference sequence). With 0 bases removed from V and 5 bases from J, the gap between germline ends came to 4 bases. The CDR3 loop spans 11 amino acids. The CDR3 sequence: CAWSVGTEAFF. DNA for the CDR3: TGTGCCTGGAGTGTTGGAACTGAAGCTTTCTTT.

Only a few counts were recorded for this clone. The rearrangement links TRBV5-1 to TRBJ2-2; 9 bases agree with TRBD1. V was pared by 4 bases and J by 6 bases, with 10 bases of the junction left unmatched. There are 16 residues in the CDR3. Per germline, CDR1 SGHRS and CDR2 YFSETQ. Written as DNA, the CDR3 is TGCGCCAGCAGCCCCTTCCGGGACAGGGAGGCCGGGGAGCTGTTTTTT. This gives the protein CASSPFRDREAGELFF.

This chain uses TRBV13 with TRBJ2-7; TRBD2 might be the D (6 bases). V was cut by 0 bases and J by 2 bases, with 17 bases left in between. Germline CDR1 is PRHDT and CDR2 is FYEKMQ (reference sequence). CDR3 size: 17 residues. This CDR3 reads CASSLGLGSAGTYEQYF. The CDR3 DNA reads TGTGCCAGCAGCTTAGGCCTCGGGTCAGCGGGTACCTACGAGCAGTACTTC.

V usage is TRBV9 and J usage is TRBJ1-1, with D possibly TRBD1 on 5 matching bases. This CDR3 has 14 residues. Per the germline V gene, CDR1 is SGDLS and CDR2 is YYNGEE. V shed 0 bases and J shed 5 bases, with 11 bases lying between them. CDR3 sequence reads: CASSVGSGGTEAFF. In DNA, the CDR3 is TGTGCCAGCAGCGTAGGTTCGGGGGGGACTGAAGCTTTCTTT.

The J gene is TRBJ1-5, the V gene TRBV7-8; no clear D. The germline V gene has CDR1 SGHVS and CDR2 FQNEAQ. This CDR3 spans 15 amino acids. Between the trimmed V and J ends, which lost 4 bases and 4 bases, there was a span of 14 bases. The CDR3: CASSSPNQVNQPQHF. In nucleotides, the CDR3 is TGTGCCAGCAGCTCGCCTAACCAAGTGAATCAGCCCCAGCATTTT.

The CDR3: CASSEMRGEQPQHF. The CDR3 DNA sequence: TGTGCCAGCAGTGAAATGAGAGGGGAACAGCCCCAGCATTTT. The V and J genes are TRBV2 and TRBJ1-5; maybe TRBD1 (5 bases). Germline V CDR1 and CDR2: SNHLY, FYNNEI. The CDR3 sequence is 14 residues long. V lost 2 bases to trimming and J lost 7 bases, with 12 bases between them.

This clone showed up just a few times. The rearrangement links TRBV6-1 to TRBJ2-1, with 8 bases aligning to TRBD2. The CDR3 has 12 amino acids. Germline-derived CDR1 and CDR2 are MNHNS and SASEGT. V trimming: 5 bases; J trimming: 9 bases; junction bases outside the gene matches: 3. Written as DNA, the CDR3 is TGTGCCAGCAGTCCGGGACTAGTTGAGCAGTTCTTC. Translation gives CASSPGLVEQFF.

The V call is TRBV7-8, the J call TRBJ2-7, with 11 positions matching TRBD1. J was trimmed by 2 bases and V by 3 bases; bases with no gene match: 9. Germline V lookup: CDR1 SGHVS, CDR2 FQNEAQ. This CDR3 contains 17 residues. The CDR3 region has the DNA TGTGCCAGCAGCTTGATTTTTCGGGGACAGGGGGCCTACGAGCAGTACTTC. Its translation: CASSLIFRGQGAYEQYF.

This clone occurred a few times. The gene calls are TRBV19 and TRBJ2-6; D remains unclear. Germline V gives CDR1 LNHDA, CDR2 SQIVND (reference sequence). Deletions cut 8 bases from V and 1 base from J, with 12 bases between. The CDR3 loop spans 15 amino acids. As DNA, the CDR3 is TGTGCCAGTGGAACCCCCGGGTCTGGGGCCAACGTCCTGACTTTC. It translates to CASGTPGSGANVLTF.

Here the CDR3 reads CASSAGLAGGEQYF. CDR3 in DNA: TGTGCCAGCAGCGCGGGACTAGCGGGAGGCGAGCAGTACTTC. The chain joins TRBV7-8 to TRBJ2-7, with 15 positions matching TRBD2. The junction had 2 bases not matched to a gene; V was cut back by 5 bases and J by 6 bases. The CDR3 spans 14 residues. Germline V gives CDR1 SGHVS, CDR2 FQNEAQ.

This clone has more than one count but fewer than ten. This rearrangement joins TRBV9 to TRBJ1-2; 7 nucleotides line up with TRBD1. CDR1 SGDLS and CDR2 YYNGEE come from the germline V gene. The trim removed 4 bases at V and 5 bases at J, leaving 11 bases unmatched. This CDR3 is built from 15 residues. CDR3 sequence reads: CASSPAGTAEYGYTF. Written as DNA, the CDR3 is TGTGCCAGCAGCCCAGCAGGGACAGCGGAGTATGGCTACACCTTC.

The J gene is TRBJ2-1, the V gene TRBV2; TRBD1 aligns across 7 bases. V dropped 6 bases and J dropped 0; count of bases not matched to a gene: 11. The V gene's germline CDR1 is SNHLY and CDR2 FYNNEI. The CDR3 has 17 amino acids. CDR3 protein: CASRRPYRGVSYNEQFF. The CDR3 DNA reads TGTGCCAGCAGGCGGCCCTACAGGGGAGTCTCCTACAATGAGCAGTTCTTC.

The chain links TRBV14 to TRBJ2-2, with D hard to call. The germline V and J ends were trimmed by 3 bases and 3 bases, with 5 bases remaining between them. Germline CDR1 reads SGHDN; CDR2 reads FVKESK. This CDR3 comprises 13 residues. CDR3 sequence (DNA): TGTGCCAGCAGCCATAGGTACACCGGGGAGCTGTTTTTT. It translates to CASSHRYTGELFF.

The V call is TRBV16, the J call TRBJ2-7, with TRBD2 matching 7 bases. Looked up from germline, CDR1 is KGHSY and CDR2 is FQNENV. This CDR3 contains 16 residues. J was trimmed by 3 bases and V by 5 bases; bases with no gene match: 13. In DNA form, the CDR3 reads TGTGCCAGCAGCTATCTTGGGGGGGGATCCCTCTACGAGCAGTACTTC. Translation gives CASSYLGGGSLYEQYF.

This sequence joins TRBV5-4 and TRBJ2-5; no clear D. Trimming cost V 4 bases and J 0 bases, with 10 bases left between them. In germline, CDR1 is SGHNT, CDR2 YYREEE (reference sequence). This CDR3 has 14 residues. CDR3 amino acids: CASSMDRYQETQYF. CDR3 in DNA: TGTGCCAGCAGCATGGACCGGTACCAAGAGACCCAGTACTTC. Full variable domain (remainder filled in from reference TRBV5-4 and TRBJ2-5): ETGVTQSPTHLIKTRGQQVTLRCSSQSGHNTVSWYQQALGQGPQFIFQYYREEENGRGNFPPRFSGLQFPNYSSELNVNALELDDSALYLCASSMDRYQETQYFGPGTRLLVL.

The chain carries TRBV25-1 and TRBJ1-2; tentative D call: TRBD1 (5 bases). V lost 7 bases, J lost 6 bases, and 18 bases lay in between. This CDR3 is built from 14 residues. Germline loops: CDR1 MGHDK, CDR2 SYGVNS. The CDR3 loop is CASMGPGLNDGYTF. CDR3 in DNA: TGTGCCAGCATGGGGCCTGGGCTGAATGATGGCTACACCTTC.

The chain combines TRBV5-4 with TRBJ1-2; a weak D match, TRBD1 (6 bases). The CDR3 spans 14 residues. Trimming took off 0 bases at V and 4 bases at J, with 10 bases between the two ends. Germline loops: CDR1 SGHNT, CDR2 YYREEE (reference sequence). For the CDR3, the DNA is TGTGCCAGCAGCTTGGAGGGGACAACCTATGGCTACACCTTC. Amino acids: CASSLEGTTYGYTF.

This CDR3 reads CASSGYRQGRLLMNTEAFF. The CDR3 nucleotides are TGTGCCAGCAGTGGCTATCGACAAGGCAGACTCCTCATGAACACTGAAGCTTTCTTT. This sequence joins TRBV6-1 and TRBJ1-1, with D unclear. From germline, CDR1 is MNHNS and CDR2 SASEGT. The CDR3 sequence is 19 residues long. Trimming removed 4 bases from V and 0 bases from J, with 24 bases in between.

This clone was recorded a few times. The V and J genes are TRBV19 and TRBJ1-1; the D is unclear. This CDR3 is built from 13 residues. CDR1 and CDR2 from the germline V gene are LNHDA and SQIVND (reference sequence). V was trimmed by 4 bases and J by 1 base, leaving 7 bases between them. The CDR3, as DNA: TGTGCCAGTAGTACAGCCGGGAACACTGAAGCTTTCTTT. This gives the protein CASSTAGNTEAFF.

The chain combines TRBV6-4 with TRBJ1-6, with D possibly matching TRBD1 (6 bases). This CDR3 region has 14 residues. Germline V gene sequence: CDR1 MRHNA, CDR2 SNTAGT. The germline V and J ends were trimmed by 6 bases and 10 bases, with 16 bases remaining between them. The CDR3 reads CASSEGGERSPLHF. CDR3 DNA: TGTGCCAGCAGCGAGGGGGGAGAAAGGTCACCCCTCCACTTT.

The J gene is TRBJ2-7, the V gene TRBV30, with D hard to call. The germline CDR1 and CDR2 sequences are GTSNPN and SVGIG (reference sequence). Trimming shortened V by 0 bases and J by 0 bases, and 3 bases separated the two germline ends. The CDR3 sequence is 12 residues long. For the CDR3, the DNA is TGTGCCTGGAGTGTCGGCTCCTACGAGCAGTACTTC. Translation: CAWSVGSYEQYF.

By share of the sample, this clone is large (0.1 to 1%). CDR3 sequence reads: CASSGQGGTSTDTQYF. CDR3 nucleotides: TGTGCCAGCAGCGGACAGGGGGGCACTAGCACAGATACGCAGTATTTT. The rearrangement joins TRBV7-9 to TRBJ2-3; 10 bases are shared with TRBD1. This CDR3 is 16 amino acids long. Germline CDR1 is SEHNR and CDR2 is FQNEAQ (reference sequence). Losses at the gene ends were 5 bases for V and 0 bases for J; bases not matched to a gene: 5.